The T cell receptor beta chain described here comes from a study of shared clonotypes between healthy human individuals. This clone was seen once. Naive CD8 cells were CD45RO-negative, positively selected for CCR7, excluding terminally differentiated effector memory CD45RA+ cells. Sequencing was performed with immunoSEQ multiplex PCR; in TCRdb, only in-frame clones are kept and a portion is missing. The data contain more than 600,000 clones, about 92% of them seen just once; the ten biggest clones take up about 24%. The sequence was obtained from a man aged 25-45 years in good health. Sequencing was performed on naive CD8+ T cells sorted from blood.

The CDR3 here is CASRASGTYEQYF. The DNA of the CDR3 is TGTGCCAGCAGGGCTAGCGGTACCTACGAGCAGTACTTC. V and J are TRBV2 and TRBJ2-7; TRBD2 aligns across 7 bases. This CDR3 has 13 residues. Trimming at V came to 6 bases and at J to 2 bases, leaving 4 bases not matched to a gene. The V gene's germline CDR1 is SNHLY and CDR2 FYNNEI.